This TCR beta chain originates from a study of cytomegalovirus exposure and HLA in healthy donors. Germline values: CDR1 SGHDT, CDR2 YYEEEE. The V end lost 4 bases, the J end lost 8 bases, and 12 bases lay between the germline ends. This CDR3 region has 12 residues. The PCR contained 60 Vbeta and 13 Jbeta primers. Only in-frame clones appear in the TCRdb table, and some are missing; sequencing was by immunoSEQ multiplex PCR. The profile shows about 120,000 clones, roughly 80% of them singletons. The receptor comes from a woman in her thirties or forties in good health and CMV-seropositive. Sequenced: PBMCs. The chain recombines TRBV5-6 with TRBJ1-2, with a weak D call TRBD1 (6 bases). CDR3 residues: CASSTGPLGYTF. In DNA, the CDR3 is TGTGCCAGCAGCACAGGGCCCCTAGGCTACACCTTC.